In its sample, the clone carrying this T cell receptor beta chain is medium-sized. The data originate from a study of liver allograft versus peripheral blood T cells. Whole-study context: Liver transplant recipients had T cell receptor repertoires compared between transplanted liver and peripheral blood.

TCRdb reprocessed the reads via MiXCR and lists one record per CDR3 protein. The sample lists 1,800 or so distinct CDR3 sequences, 16% occurring once. The clonotype originates from a human patient who had a liver transplant. Certain T cells may be donor cells from the graft.

The CDR3, as DNA: TGTGCCAGCAGTCTAGCGGGAGAGGTGGACGAGCAGTACGTC. It is translated as CASSLAGEVDEQYV. This chain links TRBV5-4 with TRBJ2-7; TRBD2 matches at 10 bases. Germline loops: CDR1 SGHNT, CDR2 YYREEE (reference sequence). The CDR3 contains 14 residues. Unmatched junction bases numbered 7, after V lost 5 bases and J lost 5 bases.